These 4 T cell receptor beta chains were all obtained from the same sample, sequenced in a study of CD8+ T cells in alopecia areata. Noted treatment: oral pan-JAK inhibitor, 5-10 mg twice daily. TCR sequencing used cDNA made by reverse transcription of extracted RNA. The method was immunoSEQ multiplex PCR; TCRdb's version includes in-frame clones alone and lacks a portion of them. The repertoire holds around 200,000 clones, with less than 65% as singletons. The sample in question was CD4+ T cells sorted from blood, obtained at week 4, from a patient treated with tofacitinib. These receptor sequences come from a human donor with alopecia areata.

The V and J genes are TRBV7-2 and TRBJ1-2, with D possibly being TRBD1 (5 bases). The germline CDR1 and CDR2 sequences are SGHTA and FQGNSA. The V gene lost 5 bases and the J gene lost 7 bases, with 20 bases spanning the gap. This CDR3 is 15 amino acids long. Written as DNA, the CDR3 is TGTGCCAGCAGCGCCCGGGAAGGCAGGGCAGGTGGCTACACCTTC. The encoded protein is CASSAREGRAGGYTF.

This chain uses TRBV7-9 with TRBJ2-7; a possible D gene is TRBD1 (6 bases). Germline V lookup: CDR1 SEHNR, CDR2 FQNEAQ (reference sequence). With 2 bases removed from V and 2 bases from J, the gap between germline ends came to 13 bases. This CDR3 is 15 amino acids long. CDR3 residues: CASSLRPGTPYEQYF. In nucleotides, the CDR3 is TGTGCCAGCAGCTTACGCCCCGGGACACCCTACGAGCAGTACTTC.

The V and J genes are TRBV5-1 and TRBJ2-5; D assignment may be TRBD1 or TRBD2 (5 bases each). The CDR3 spans 14 residues. Trimming took off 0 bases at V and 5 bases at J, with 11 bases between the two ends. CDR1 and CDR2 (germline): SGHRS, YFSETQ. DNA of the CDR3: TGCGCCAGCAGCTTGGCGGGGCAGTCGGAGACCCAGTACTTC. Amino acids: CASSLAGQSETQYF.

The rearrangement joins TRBV2 to TRBJ1-1; tentative D call: TRBD1 (5 bases). There are 16 residues in the CDR3. The V end lost 4 bases, the J end lost 1 base, and 16 bases lay between the germline ends. Germline CDR1 is SNHLY and CDR2 is FYNNEI. The DNA of the CDR3 is TGTGCCAGCAGTGTTCAGCCAGGGCCGACGAACACTGAAGCTTTCTTT. It encodes CASSVQPGPTNTEAFF.